Shown below are 9 T cell receptor beta chains from a single sample sequenced in a study of regulatory T cells in long-lasting Graves disease. Specified time point: newly diagnosed GD, antithyroid drugs for less than 3 months. The TCR library was prepared using RNA isolated from PBMCs. Library construction for TCR beta used iRepertoire HTBI primers and Arm-PCR of CDR3 regions. Via MiXCR, TCRdb re-called the multiplex PCR reads, giving one row per CDR3 protein. The sample includes about 440,000 distinct CDR3 sequences, under 15% of them seen just once. This same sample was also part of a study on T cells in Graves' hyperthyroidism and ophthalmopathy.

The starting material was peripheral blood mononuclear cells (PBMCs), obtained at new diagnosis, from a patient treated with antithyroid drugs. The receptors were sampled from a woman aged 30 to 39 with Graves disease.

A few counts support this clonotype. The J gene is TRBJ1-1, the V gene TRBV29-1; D uncertain. V lost 5 bases and J lost 4, with 2 bases in between. The germline gives CDR1 SQVTM, CDR2 ANQGSEA. This CDR3 contains 9 residues. CDR3 in DNA: TGCAGCGTTTCCACTGAAGCTTTCTTT. This codes for CSVSTEAFF.

This clonotype has a handful of counts. A far more abundant clone sits one base away, making this likely a read error. The chain is built from TRBV11-2 and TRBJ2-3; 8 bases match TRBD2. Trimming removed 6 bases from V and 2 bases from J; junction bases left unmatched: 16. The germline CDR1 and CDR2 sequences are SGHAT and FQNNGV. The CDR3 length is 18 residues. The CDR3 is CASSTPRASGSPTDTQYF. In DNA, the CDR3 is TGTGCCAGCAGTACCCCCCGGGCGAGCGGGAGTCCCACAGATACGCAGTATTTT.

The chain uses TRBV19 and TRBJ2-1; D gene ambiguous. The ends were cut back, 7 bases at V and 0 bases at J, with 10 bases in the middle. The CDR3 is made up of 14 amino acids. Germline lookup yields CDR1 LNHDA and CDR2 SQIVND (reference sequence). CDR3: CASNPFSSYNEQFF. CDR3 sequence (DNA): TGTGCCAGTAATCCCTTCAGCTCCTACAATGAGCAGTTCTTC.

This clonotype turned up a few times. This chain connects TRBV6-5 to TRBJ2-3, with D possibly called TRBD1 or TRBD2 (6 bases each). The V end lost 2 bases, the J end lost 4 bases, and 13 bases lay between the germline ends. Germline V CDR1 and CDR2: MNHEY, SVGAGI. The CDR3 totals 15 residues. The CDR3 DNA sequence: TGTGCCAGCAGTTACGGAGGGGGGATCGCAGATACGCAGTATTTT. Encoded protein: CASSYGGGIADTQYF.

The CDR3 DNA reads as TGCAGCGGACTAGCTCCAAATGGGAATGAGCAGTTCTTC. Translating it yields CSGLAPNGNEQFF. The chain links TRBV29-1 to TRBJ2-1, with 7 bases matching TRBD2. Germline-derived CDR1 and CDR2 are SQVTM and ANQGSEA. With V trimmed by 7 bases and J by 7 bases, 10 bases remained unmatched. The CDR3 sequence is 13 residues long.

This clonotype was counted many times. The chain links TRBV7-2 to TRBJ2-3; D may be TRBD2 (6 bases). CDR3 length equals 15 residues. The germline gives CDR1 SGHTA, CDR2 FQGNSA. V shed 5 bases and J shed 1 base, with 13 bases lying between them. The CDR3: CASSRSGLRTDTQYF. The CDR3 DNA is TGTGCCAGCAGCAGGAGCGGGCTCCGCACAGATACGCAGTATTTT.

V gene TRBV5-1 combines with J gene TRBJ2-2; perhaps TRBD2 as D (6 bases). The ends were cut back, 2 bases at V and 0 bases at J, with 17 bases in the middle. Germline V gene sequence: CDR1 SGHRS, CDR2 YFSETQ. CDR3 length: 18 amino acids. The CDR3 loop reads CASSLGSVAAANTGELFF. CDR3 nucleotide sequence: TGCGCCAGCAGCTTAGGAAGTGTAGCGGCCGCGAACACCGGGGAGCTGTTTTTT.

This clonotype was seen at least ten times. J is TRBJ2-7 and V is TRBV11-2; a possible D gene is TRBD1 (6 bases). Germline-derived CDR1 and CDR2 are SGHAT and FQNNGV. CDR3 size: 14 residues. V gave up 4 bases and J gave up 2 bases, with 12 bases separating them. The CDR3 here is CASSSDRVTYEQYF. Written as DNA, the CDR3 is TGTGCCAGCAGCTCGGACAGAGTAACCTACGAGCAGTACTTC.

This clonotype was counted once. This may be a read error, as it is one base from a much larger clone. The conserved closing phenylalanine or tryptophan is absent in this CDR3, likely reflecting a read error. The J gene is TRBJ2-5, the V gene TRBV28, with D uncertain. Germline CDR1 reads MDHEN; CDR2 reads SYDVKM. This CDR3 is 14 amino acids long. V lost 6 bases and J 1 base, leaving 12 bases between the germline ends. CDR3: CASSPRTPQETQYS. CDR3 DNA: TGTGCCAGCAGCCCACGGACCCCCCAAGAGACCCAGTACTCC.